A single sample gave rise to the 20 T cell receptor beta chains below, sequenced in a study of blood T cell repertoires in COVID-19. The protocol was immunoSEQ multiplex PCR, while the TCRdb copy is restricted to in-frame clones and leaves out a portion. Counted here are about 98,000 clones, nearly 90% occurring once; the ten biggest clones make up approximately 5%. Sequencing was performed on peripheral blood. The source of these receptors is a man in his 70s with acute or convalescent COVID-19.

The chain joins TRBV7-9 to TRBJ2-3; tentatively, D is TRBD2 (6 bases). Trimming left V 6 bases short and J 5 bases short, with 9 bases between. The germline CDR1 and CDR2 sequences are SEHNR and FQNEAQ (reference sequence). The CDR3 has 12 residues. The CDR3 loop is CASRRGGDTQYF. The CDR3 DNA reads as TGTGCCAGCAGGAGGGGAGGAGATACGCAGTATTTT.

The V gene is TRBV4-2, the J gene TRBJ1-2; 7 nucleotides match TRBD1. Germline CDR1 LGHNA, CDR2 YNFKEQ. The junction had 7 bases not matched to a gene; V was cut back by 0 bases and J by 6 bases. The CDR3 is 15 residues long. The CDR3 nucleotides read TGTGCCAGCAGCCAAGATGACGGTACAGGGGATGGCTACACCTTC. It translates to CASSQDDGTGDGYTF.

The chain employs TRBV7-9 and TRBJ2-1; TRBD2 matches at 11 bases. Per germline, CDR1 SEHNR and CDR2 FQNEAQ (reference sequence). This CDR3 has 15 residues. Trimming cost V 3 bases and J 5 bases; bases outside gene matches: 3. CDR3 protein: CASSFRTSGHNEQFF. CDR3 in DNA: TGTGCCAGCAGCTTCCGGACTAGCGGGCACAATGAGCAGTTCTTC.

This rearrangement joins TRBV11-2 to TRBJ1-4, with 8 bases identical to TRBD1. This CDR3 comprises 14 residues. With V trimmed by 3 bases and J by 7 bases, 4 bases remained unmatched. Per germline, CDR1 SGHAT and CDR2 FQNNGV. The CDR3 DNA reads as TGTGCCAGCAGCTTCAGGGGGCGCAGTGAAAAACTGTTTTTT. Its protein is CASSFRGRSEKLFF.

V and J are TRBV6-5 and TRBJ1-2; maybe TRBD1 (5 bases). CDR1 is MNHEY, CDR2 SVGAGI, per germline. CDR3 length: 11 amino acids. The V gene lost 5 bases and the J gene lost 7 bases, with 8 bases spanning the gap. Here the CDR3 reads CASSQGFGYTF. In nucleotides, the CDR3 is TGTGCCAGCAGTCAGGGATTTGGCTACACCTTC.

This rearrangement joins TRBV5-8 to TRBJ2-3, with 10 bases that match TRBD2. Trimming took 2 bases from V and 3 from J; bases not matched to a gene: 6. From germline, CDR1 is SGHTS and CDR2 YDEGEE. The CDR3 runs to 16 residues. CDR3 in DNA: TGTGCCAGCAGCTTCGGGCTAGCGGGGGCAACAGATACGCAGTATTTT. Its translation: CASSFGLAGATDTQYF.

DNA for the CDR3: TGTGCCAGCAGCTTGCCCGATAGTTCACCCCTCCACTTT. This sequence encodes CASSLPDSSPLHF. The V and J genes are TRBV7-9 and TRBJ1-6; D unclear. Germline V CDR1 and CDR2: SEHNR, FQNEAQ (reference sequence). This CDR3 spans 13 amino acids. V was shortened by 3 bases and J by 9 bases, with 9 bases between the two germline ends. The full variable domain, its missing parts supplied by reference TRBV7-9 and TRBJ1-6, is DTGVSQNPRHKITKRGQNVTFRCDPISEHNRLYWYRQTLGQGPEFLTYFQNEAQLEKSRLLSDRFSAERPKGSFSTLEIQRTEQGDSAMYLCASSLPDSSPLHFGNGTRLTVT.

V gene TRBV19 combines with J gene TRBJ2-2, with 8 nucleotides matching TRBD1. From germline, CDR1 is LNHDA and CDR2 SQIVND (reference sequence). Trimming cost V 7 bases and J 3 bases; bases outside gene matches: 7. The CDR3 covers 15 residues. The CDR3 here is CASKGQVTDTGELFF. CDR3 in DNA: TGTGCCAGTAAGGGACAGGTGACGGACACCGGGGAGCTGTTTTTT. The whole variable domain, filled in from reference TRBV19 and TRBJ2-2, reads DGGITQSPKYLFRKEGQNVTLSCEQNLNHDAMYWYRQDPGQGLRLIYYSQIVNDFQKGDIAEGYSVSREKKESFPLTVTSAQKNPTAFYLCASKGQVTDTGELFFGEGSRLTVL.

The V gene is TRBV6-1, the J gene TRBJ2-7; 8 bases map to TRBD1. The germline CDR1 and CDR2 sequences are MNHNS and SASEGT. Germline trimming cut 3 bases from V and 3 bases from J; bases unmatched to any gene: 7. The CDR3 extends over 15 amino acids. The CDR3 region has the DNA TGTGCCAGCAGTGAGGGACAGGCTTCGAACTACGAGCAGTACGTC. It translates to CASSEGQASNYEQYV.

Written as DNA, the CDR3 is TGTGCCAGCAGCCAGGGACTAGCGGGGGGGCAGCTTGAGCAGTTCTTC. This gives the protein CASSQGLAGGQLEQFF. The J gene is TRBJ2-1, the V gene TRBV3-1 (or the pseudogene TRBV3-2), with 16 bases lining up with TRBD2. Germline V gene lookup returns CDR1 LGHDT and CDR2 YNNKEL (reference sequence). V was clipped by 3 bases and J by 9 bases; unmatched bases: 5. This CDR3 spans 16 amino acids.

This chain links TRBV6-4 with TRBJ1-2, with D possibly being TRBD1 (6 bases). Germline V gene data show CDR1 as MRHNA and CDR2 as SNTAGT. This CDR3 is built from 12 residues. Deletions cut 4 bases from V and 9 bases from J, with 12 bases between. This CDR3 reads CASSAGAGRYTF. The CDR3 coding sequence is TGTGCCAGCAGTGCAGGGGCCGGTCGCTACACCTTC.

The chain joins TRBV29-1 to TRBJ1-2; D is ambiguous. Germline values: CDR1 SQVTM, CDR2 ANQGSEA. Trimming took off 3 bases at V and 3 bases at J, with 8 bases between the two ends. The CDR3 extends over 12 amino acids. CDR3 in DNA: TGCAGCGTTGAGGAGGCAGACTATGGCTACACCTTC. Its translation is CSVEEADYGYTF.

The CDR3 is CASSLQQGRGSPLHF. The CDR3 DNA sequence: TGTGCCAGCAGCCTCCAGCAGGGGAGGGGTTCACCCCTCCACTTT. This chain connects TRBV5-4 to TRBJ1-6; tentatively, D is TRBD1 (6 bases). The CDR3 length is 15 residues. In germline, CDR1 is SGHNT, CDR2 YYREEE (reference sequence). Between the trimmed V and J ends, which lost 4 bases and 9 bases, there was a span of 17 bases. The whole variable domain, filled in from reference TRBV5-4 and TRBJ1-6, reads ETGVTQSPTHLIKTRGQQVTLRCSSQSGHNTVSWYQQALGQGPQFIFQYYREEENGRGNFPPRFSGLQFPNYSSELNVNALELDDSALYLCASSLQQGRGSPLHFGNGTRLTVT.

The rearrangement uses TRBV3-1 (or the pseudogene TRBV3-2) and TRBJ1-4, with D perhaps matching TRBD1 (5 bases). V shed 3 bases and J shed 4 bases, with 18 bases lying between them. The CDR3 loop spans 17 amino acids. Germline V gene sequence: CDR1 LGHDT, CDR2 YNNKEL (reference sequence). CDR3 sequence: CASSQRTLPSNNEKLFF. The CDR3 coding sequence is TGTGCCAGCAGCCAGAGGACACTACCTTCAAATAATGAAAAACTGTTTTTT.

The V call is TRBV7-2, the J call TRBJ2-1; 9 nucleotides line up with TRBD2. CDR3 size: 15 residues. The V and J ends lost 6 bases and 9 bases, in that order; junction bases with no gene match: 12. Germline V gene data show CDR1 as SGHTA and CDR2 as FQGNSA. CDR3 amino acids: CASSPRISGGLEQFF. As DNA, the CDR3 is TGTGCCAGCAGTCCCCGGATTAGCGGGGGACTTGAGCAGTTCTTC.

J is TRBJ1-2 and V is TRBV6-1; 8 nucleotides line up with TRBD1. The germline V gene has CDR1 MNHNS and CDR2 SASEGT. The CDR3 covers 16 residues. J was trimmed by 4 bases and V by 4 bases; bases with no gene match: 11. The CDR3 sequence is CASSGARQGQFYGYTF. The CDR3 DNA follows: TGTGCCAGCAGTGGGGCCCGACAGGGGCAGTTCTATGGCTACACCTTC.

This clone came up once. The rearrangement uses TRBV6-5 and TRBJ2-5, with 12 nucleotides matching TRBD2. Trimming at V came to 6 bases and at J to 7 bases, leaving 3 bases not matched to a gene. The CDR3 is made up of 13 amino acids. The V gene's germline CDR1 is MNHEY and CDR2 SVGAGI. Written as DNA, the CDR3 is TGTGCCAGCAGAACGACTAGCGGGGGGACCCAGTACTTC. Translation: CASRTTSGGTQYF.

The genes are TRBV7-8 and TRBJ2-5; TRBD2 matches 11 bases. The V segment lost 2 bases and the J segment 2 bases; nucleotides outside the gene matches: 4. Germline loops: CDR1 SGHVS, CDR2 FQNEAQ. This CDR3 has 16 residues. CDR3 sequence reads: CASSLYVAGGQETQYF. The CDR3 DNA follows: TGTGCCAGCAGCTTATACGTAGCGGGGGGGCAAGAGACCCAGTACTTC.

This clone was detected once. The CDR3: CASSPGQFYGYTF. The CDR3 bases are TGTGCCAGCAGCCCCGGACAGTTCTATGGCTACACCTTC. V is TRBV7-8 and J is TRBJ1-2; a possible D gene is TRBD1 (6 bases). This CDR3 spans 13 amino acids. Germline CDR1 reads SGHVS; CDR2 reads FQNEAQ. The V end was cut by 5 bases, the J end by 4 bases, with 11 bases between.

This clone was observed a handful of times. The chain is built from TRBV7-6 and TRBJ2-3; 9 bases are a match to TRBD2. The V segment lost 5 bases and the J segment 6 bases; nucleotides outside the gene matches: 6. This CDR3 spans 14 amino acids. Germline V gene lookup returns CDR1 SGHVS and CDR2 FNYEAQ. CDR3 in DNA: TGTGCCAGCAGCCTCGGCGGGGGGGCGGATACGCAGTATTTT. Protein sequence: CASSLGGGADTQYF.